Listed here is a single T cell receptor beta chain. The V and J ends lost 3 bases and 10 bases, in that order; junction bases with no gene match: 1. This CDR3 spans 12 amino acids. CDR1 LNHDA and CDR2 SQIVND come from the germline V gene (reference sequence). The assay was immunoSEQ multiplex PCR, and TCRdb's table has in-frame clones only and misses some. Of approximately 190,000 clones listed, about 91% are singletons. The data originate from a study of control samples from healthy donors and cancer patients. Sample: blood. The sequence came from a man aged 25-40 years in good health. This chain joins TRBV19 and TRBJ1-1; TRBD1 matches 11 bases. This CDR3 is CASSMDRGRAFF. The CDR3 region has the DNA TGTGCCAGTAGTATGGACAGGGGGCGAGCTTTCTTT.